Following are 25 T cell receptor beta chains from one sample sequenced in a study of identical twins. TCRdb re-analysed the 5' RACE reads in MiXCR, keeping a single row per CDR3 protein. This table holds fewer than 250,000 distinct CDR3 sequences, around 9.6% found once. The material sequenced was memory (CD45RO+) T cells sorted from blood. The receptors shown here come from a woman between 18 and 30 years old in good health.

This clonotype was observed at least ten times. This chain joins TRBV20-1 and TRBJ1-1; 8 bases map to TRBD1. The germline CDR1 and CDR2 sequences are DFQATT and SNEGSKA (reference sequence). V was clipped by 4 bases and J by 5 bases; unmatched bases: 6. The CDR3 has 13 residues. The CDR3 DNA reads as TGCAGTGCTATCAGGGGGCGAGTGACTGAAGCTTTCTTT. This encodes CSAIRGRVTEAFF.

The chain couples TRBV5-1 to TRBJ1-6; D is perhaps TRBD1 (5 bases). CDR1 and CDR2 from the germline V gene are SGHRS and YFSETQ. This CDR3 is 14 amino acids long. The V and J ends lost 5 bases and 0 bases respectively, with 6 bases between them. DNA for the CDR3: TGCGCCAGCAGTACAGGCTCCTATAATTCACCCCTCCACTTT. Translation: CASSTGSYNSPLHF.

This clonotype was seen a single time. This rearrangement joins TRBV6-1 to TRBJ1-2; D gene unclear. In germline, CDR1 is MNHNS, CDR2 SASEGT. The CDR3 contains 13 residues. V was clipped by 2 bases and J by 6 bases, with 10 bases between them. For the CDR3, the DNA is TGTGCCAGCAGTGAATATGTGGGAGATGGCTACACCTTC. Translated: CASSEYVGDGYTF.

The chain recombines TRBV2 with TRBJ1-2, with D perhaps TRBD1 (5 bases). The germline gives CDR1 SNHLY, CDR2 FYNNEI. The CDR3 has 12 amino acids. Trimming shortened V by 10 bases and J by 7 bases, and 16 bases separated the two germline ends. CDR3 residues: CATKGSVRGYTF. Here the CDR3 DNA reads TGTGCCACCAAGGGGTCTGTGCGTGGCTACACCTTC.

This clonotype was picked up many times. V usage is TRBV5-1 and J usage is TRBJ1-6; D uncertain. Germline CDR1 reads SGHRS; CDR2 reads YFSETQ. V dropped 4 bases and J dropped 7 bases, with 9 bases sitting between them. CDR3 length: 13 residues. The CDR3 loop reads CASSPTENSPLHF. The CDR3 DNA reads as TGCGCCAGCAGCCCAACGGAGAATTCACCCCTCCACTTT.

This clonotype was seen a handful of times. The chain combines TRBV9 with TRBJ1-3; a possible D gene is TRBD1 (6 bases). CDR3 length equals 17 residues. CDR1 and CDR2 (germline): SGDLS, YYNGEE. Trimming left V 3 bases short and J 0 bases short, with 16 bases between. The CDR3 bases are TGTGCCAGCAGCGGTATTTGGACAGAAAACTCTGGAAACACCATATATTTT. Its protein is CASSGIWTENSGNTIYF.

This clonotype turned up a few times. This chain joins TRBV4-3 and TRBJ2-6; TRBD2 might be the D (5 bases). This CDR3 region has 18 residues. Germline CDR1 LGHNA, CDR2 YSLEER. Trimming removed 5 bases from V and 0 bases from J, with 17 bases in between. CDR3: CASSSRSVSDSGANVLTF. CDR3 nucleotide sequence: TGCGCCAGCAGCTCAAGAAGCGTTAGCGACTCTGGGGCCAACGTCCTGACTTTC.

There are a few counts of this clonotype. The chain has TRBV20-1 and TRBJ2-3; 8 nucleotides match TRBD2. This CDR3 is 14 amino acids long. Germline lookup yields CDR1 DFQATT and CDR2 SNEGSKA (reference sequence). Losses at the gene ends were 5 bases for V and 6 bases for J; bases not matched to a gene: 10. The CDR3 bases are TGCAGTGCTCTCGCAGCGGGAGTGTTGGATACGCAGTATTTT. It encodes CSALAAGVLDTQYF.

The sample holds a few counts of this clonotype. The V call is TRBV11-1, the J call TRBJ2-2, with D perhaps TRBD1 or TRBD2 (5 bases each). Trimming removed 4 bases at V and 3 bases at J, with 6 bases between. Germline V gene lookup returns CDR1 SGHAT and CDR2 FQDESV (reference sequence). This CDR3 has 13 residues. The CDR3 DNA is TGTGCCAGCAGCTCGGGACACACCGGGGAGCTGTTTTTT. Amino acid sequence: CASSSGHTGELFF. Together with reference TRBV11-1 and TRBJ2-2, the CDR3 gives the full variable domain: EAEVAQSPRYKITEKSQAVAFWCDPISGHATLYWYRQILGQGPELLVQFQDESVVDDSQLPKDRFSAERLKGVDSTLKIQPAELGDSAMYLCASSSGHTGELFFGEGSRLTVL.

This clonotype was observed a handful of times. V and J are TRBV4-3 and TRBJ2-3, with D possibly TRBD2 on 6 matching bases. The CDR3 totals 15 residues. Germline CDR1 LGHNA, CDR2 YSLEER. The V end was cut by 0 bases, the J end by 1 base, with 8 bases between. The CDR3 region is CASSQEASGTDTQYF. CDR3 bases: TGCGCCAGCAGCCAAGAGGCTAGCGGCACAGATACGCAGTATTTT.

This clonotype was recorded many times. The chain is built from TRBV12-3 or TRBV12-4 and TRBJ2-7; no clear D gene. Trimming pared 5 bases from V and 3 bases from J, leaving 14 bases between. The CDR3 loop spans 14 amino acids. Written as DNA, the CDR3 is TGTGCCAGCAGTCCTCATGCCCAGTTCTACGAGCAGTACTTC. Protein sequence: CASSPHAQFYEQYF.

This clonotype was seen only a few times. The chain links TRBV10-3 to TRBJ1-5; D call uncertain. V lost 10 bases and J 8 bases, leaving 18 bases between the germline ends. Per germline, CDR1 ENHRY and CDR2 SYGVKD. The CDR3 contains 13 residues. CDR3 coding DNA: TGTGCCACCCAGATGGGCAGGTTAGAGCCCCAGCATTTT. Its translation is CATQMGRLEPQHF.

The chain couples TRBV7-2 to TRBJ1-2; D remains unclear. The germline V gene encodes CDR1 SGHTA and CDR2 FQGNSA. The CDR3 has 13 residues. Trimming removed 0 bases at V and 4 bases at J, with 6 bases between. CDR3 region: CASSLAETYGYTF. The CDR3 DNA is TGTGCCAGCAGCTTAGCGGAGACCTATGGCTACACCTTC.

In this sample, this clonotype turned up many times. The V call is TRBV4-2, the J call TRBJ1-1; 8 bases align to TRBD1. The CDR3 consists of 16 residues. The V segment lost 0 bases and the J segment 4 bases; nucleotides outside the gene matches: 7. Germline loops: CDR1 LGHNA, CDR2 YNFKEQ. The CDR3 loop is CASSQEIHRGGTEAFF. The CDR3 DNA sequence: TGTGCCAGCAGCCAAGAGATTCACAGGGGGGGCACTGAAGCTTTCTTT.

There are many counts of this clonotype. The J gene is TRBJ1-1, the V gene TRBV15; D unresolved. CDR1 is LNHNV and CDR2 is YYDKDF in the germline V gene (reference sequence). The CDR3 sequence is 14 residues long. V was pared by 3 bases and J by 1 base, with 9 bases between. The CDR3 bases are TGTGCCACCAGCAGGGGCGACTCGAACACTGAAGCTTTCTTT. Translating gives CATSRGDSNTEAFF.

The V call is TRBV29-1, the J call TRBJ2-3, with a weak D call TRBD1 (6 bases). The germline V gene has CDR1 SQVTM and CDR2 ANQGSEA. The V end lost 8 bases, the J end lost 1 base, and 16 bases lay between the germline ends. The CDR3 is made up of 14 amino acids. CDR3 in DNA: TGCAGCACACCTGACAGGTCTGGCACAGATACGCAGTATTTT. This sequence encodes CSTPDRSGTDTQYF.

This clonotype was picked up a small number of times. This chain uses TRBV3-1 with TRBJ2-7, with D possibly matching TRBD2 (6 bases). The germline V gene encodes CDR1 LGHDT and CDR2 YNNKEL (reference sequence). The CDR3 consists of 16 residues. Deletions cut 1 base from V and 0 bases from J, with 13 bases between. CDR3 loop: CASSQVVQGLSYEQYF. DNA for the CDR3: TGTGCCAGCAGCCAAGTAGTCCAGGGACTCTCCTACGAGCAGTACTTC.

In this sample, this clonotype turned up a few times. The chain links TRBV9 to TRBJ1-4; D unclear. The CDR3 consists of 12 residues. V was pared by 2 bases and J by 6 bases, with 5 bases between. Per the germline V gene, CDR1 is SGDLS and CDR2 is YYNGEE. In DNA form, the CDR3 reads TGTGCCAGCAGCGTTTACGATGAAAAACTGTTTTTT. It specifies CASSVYDEKLFF.

This clonotype was counted many times. The gene calls are TRBV4-3 and TRBJ2-2; 7 bases agree with TRBD2. CDR1 and CDR2 from the germline V gene are LGHNA and YSLEER. This CDR3 is built from 15 residues. V shed 1 base, J shed 7 bases, and the junction held 6 bases outside the gene matches. Here the CDR3 DNA reads TGCGCCAGCAGCCAAGCGTCGCTAGCGGACGGGGAGCTGTTTTTT. Translating it yields CASSQASLADGELFF.

This chain joins TRBV15 and TRBJ2-5, with D perhaps TRBD1 (6 bases). Trimming shortened V by 1 base and J by 4 bases, and 13 bases separated the two germline ends. This CDR3 is 15 amino acids long. Germline lookup yields CDR1 LNHNV and CDR2 YYDKDF (reference sequence). The CDR3 is CATSRGGLRGETQYF. The DNA for the CDR3 is TGTGCCACCAGCAGAGGGGGGCTCCGGGGAGAGACCCAGTACTTC.

The chain couples TRBV2 to TRBJ2-7; 9 bases fit TRBD2. CDR3 size: 15 residues. CDR1 is SNHLY and CDR2 is FYNNEI in the germline V gene. V shed 2 bases, J shed 2 bases, and the junction held 4 bases outside the gene matches. The CDR3 DNA reads TGTGCCAGCAGTGAAATCATAGCGGGGGCCTACGAGCAGTACTTC. This translates into CASSEIIAGAYEQYF.

Worth noting for this clonotype: One junction end does not reproduce the germline sequence, and a read error may be involved. The chain employs TRBV6-2 or TRBV6-3 and TRBJ2-7; D is perhaps TRBD2 (6 bases). CDR3 length equals 15 residues. CDR1 MNHEY and CDR2 SVGEGT come from the germline V gene. The CDR3 DNA follows: TGTGCCGGCAGGAGTGGGGGGTTTGGAGCCTACGAGCAGTACTTC. It translates to CAGRSGGFGAYEQYF.

This clonotype was recorded a few times. This rearrangement joins TRBV3-1 to TRBJ2-7; no reliable D call. Germline CDR1 is LGHDT and CDR2 is YNNKEL (reference sequence). V was cut by 0 bases and J by 6 bases, with 6 bases left in between. The CDR3 length is 12 residues. The CDR3 reads CASSQDKSEQYF. The CDR3 region has the DNA TGTGCCAGCAGCCAAGATAAGTCCGAGCAGTACTTC.

This clonotype appeared a few times. The rearrangement uses TRBV10-3 and TRBJ2-5, with TRBD2 matching over 12 bases. The CDR3 runs 17 residues. Germline trimming cut 2 bases from V and 3 bases from J; bases unmatched to any gene: 7. Germline V gene data show CDR1 as ENHRY and CDR2 as SYGVKD. For the CDR3, the DNA is TGTGCCATCAGTGAGCCCGACGGACTAGCGGGAAAAGAGACCCAGTACTTC. This codes for CAISEPDGLAGKETQYF.

This clonotype occurred many times. This sequence joins TRBV20-1 and TRBJ2-7, with TRBD1 as a possible D gene (5 bases). This CDR3 is built from 13 residues. Germline V gene data show CDR1 as DFQATT and CDR2 as SNEGSKA (reference sequence). Trimming took 3 bases from V and 3 from J, leaving 12 bases between them. The CDR3 loop reads CSARAKTDYEQYF. The CDR3 DNA sequence: TGCAGTGCTAGGGCAAAGACAGACTACGAGCAGTACTTC.